This T cell receptor (beta chain) was documented in a study of shared clonotypes between healthy human individuals. Here immunoSEQ multiplex PCR was the method, and the copy in TCRdb shows in-frame clones only, minus some. This table holds around 1.4 million clones, about 98.5% found once. Donors were Caucasian adults residing in Nashville, Tennessee, USA. Naive CD45RA+ and memory CD45RA-negative subsets were split from CD4+ cells. The CDR3 contains 13 residues. CDR1 SNHLY and CDR2 FYNNEI come from the germline V gene. The ends were cut back, 6 bases at V and 3 bases at J, with 9 bases in the middle. This sequence joins TRBV2 and TRBJ1-5, with D perhaps TRBD1 (5 bases). This clonotype was obtained from a man under 40 in good health. The sequencing sample was made of naive CD4+ T cells sorted from blood. As to subset: CD45RA+ positively selected. CDR3 in amino acids: CASRPGVNQPQHF. In DNA form, the CDR3 reads TGTGCCAGCAGGCCGGGGGTCAATCAGCCCCAGCATTTT. The full variable domain, completed using reference TRBV2 and TRBJ1-5, is EPEVTQTPSHQVTQMGQEVILRCVPISNHLYFYWYRQILGQKVEFLVSFYNNEISEKSEIFDDQFSVERPDGSNFTLKIRSTKLEDSAMYFCASRPGVNQPQHFGDGTRLSIL.